Below, 12 T cell receptor beta chains from the same sample are listed, as sequenced in a study of T cells in Graves' hyperthyroidism and ophthalmopathy (dated 2019 in TCRdb). Library method: multiplex PCR. TCRdb records Illumina HiSeq 2000 as the sequencer. Amplification of TCR beta CDR3 regions was carried out from RNA transcripts. A first-round RT-PCR of the TCR CDR3 used the HTBI primer set with the Qiagen OneStep RT-PCR kit. The public reads were reanalyzed by TCRdb: fastp trimming at Q25, MiXCR alignment, in-frame beta chains only. Rows with one shared CDR3 protein collapse into an entry with the most common genes and DNA. The sample table contains roughly 380,000 distinct CDR3 sequences; only one count was recorded for roughly an eighth of them. 5% to 6% of the sample is held by the ten biggest clonotypes. Sequencing was performed on blood. The receptors shown here come from a woman aged 18-29 years with Graves' hyperthyroidism.

This clonotype was seen more than once but under ten times. At one of its ends the junction is not consistent with the germline gene, which may arise from a read error. The chain combines TRBV9 with TRBJ2-1; D is unresolved. Germline V gene sequence: CDR1 SGDLS, CDR2 YYNGEE. The CDR3 runs to 15 residues. In DNA, the CDR3 is TGTGACAGCAGCGTCACCGGGTCTTCTCCCAATGAGCAGTTCTTC. Protein: CDSSVTGSSPNEQFF.

This clonotype was found many times. The chain employs TRBV29-1 and TRBJ2-1; 11 bases are a match to TRBD2. V lost 8 bases, J lost 7 bases, and 4 bases stayed unmatched. CDR1 and CDR2 (germline): SQVTM, ANQGSEA. This CDR3 spans 12 amino acids. The CDR3 loop is CSSGLAGNEQFF. The CDR3 region has the DNA TGCAGCTCCGGACTAGCGGGTAATGAGCAGTTCTTC.

This clonotype was seen more than once but under ten times. The chain carries TRBV10-3 and TRBJ1-1, with D possibly being TRBD1 (6 bases). The CDR3 length is 13 residues. The V end lost 4 bases, the J end lost 3 bases, and 9 bases lay between the germline ends. Germline V gives CDR1 ENHRY, CDR2 SYGVKD. The chain's CDR3 is CAISASGDTEAFF. As DNA, the CDR3 is TGTGCCATCAGTGCCTCAGGGGACACTGAAGCTTTCTTT.

This clonotype has ten or more counts. The chain carries TRBV27 and TRBJ1-5; tentative D call: TRBD1 (6 bases). CDR1 and CDR2 (germline): MNHEY, SMNVEV (reference sequence). Trimming took off 4 bases at V and 1 base at J, with 11 bases between the two ends. CDR3 size: 15 residues. CDR3: CASSSGVGSNQPQHF. Written as DNA, the CDR3 is TGTGCCAGCAGTTCAGGGGTAGGGAGCAATCAGCCCCAGCATTTT.

The chain employs TRBV5-1 and TRBJ2-7, with D tentatively TRBD1 (5 bases). This CDR3 is built from 14 residues. CDR1 is SGHRS, CDR2 YFSETQ, per germline. Trimming took off 9 bases at V and 3 bases at J, with 19 bases between the two ends. The CDR3: CAIIPPGYGYEQYF. In nucleotides, the CDR3 is TGCGCCATCATACCCCCAGGGTACGGCTACGAGCAGTACTTC. Complete variable domain (other parts from reference TRBV5-1 and TRBJ2-7): KAGVTQTPRYLIKTRGQQVTLSCSPISGHRSVSWYQQTPGQGLQFLFEYFSETQRNKGNFPGRFSGRQFSNSRSEMNVSTLELGDSALYLCAIIPPGYGYEQYFGPGTRLTVT.

The sample holds a few counts of this clonotype. The chain combines TRBV6-1 with TRBJ1-5; D is unclear. The V end was cut by 10 bases, the J end by 2 bases, with 9 bases between. This CDR3 has 12 residues. The germline V gene has CDR1 MNHNS and CDR2 SASEGT. CDR3 loop: CATEMGNQPQHF. The CDR3 region has the DNA TGTGCCACGGAGATGGGCAATCAGCCCCAGCATTTT.

At least ten counts were recorded for this clonotype. The rearrangement links TRBV12-3 or TRBV12-4 to TRBJ1-1; a weak D match, TRBD1 (5 bases). The CDR3 has 20 residues. The ends were cut back, 3 bases at V and 1 base at J, with 27 bases in the middle. CDR3 nucleotides: TGTGCCAGCAGTTTGAGACCGGGACCTACGTATCAAGGAGGGAACACTGAAGCTTTCTTT. Protein: CASSLRPGPTYQGGNTEAFF.

Many counts were recorded for this clonotype. The chain recombines TRBV6-5 with TRBJ2-5, with a tentative D call TRBD2 (6 bases). This CDR3 spans 14 amino acids. Per germline, CDR1 MNHEY and CDR2 SVGAGI. V lost 2 bases and J lost 0, with 7 bases in between. The CDR3 spells CASSYPGDQETQYF. The CDR3 DNA follows: TGTGCCAGCAGTTACCCGGGGGACCAAGAGACCCAGTACTTC.

The chain uses TRBV6-2 or TRBV6-3 and TRBJ2-2; D perhaps matches TRBD1 (6 bases). The V gene lost 6 bases and the J gene lost 7 bases, with 15 bases spanning the gap. The CDR3 extends over 14 amino acids. Germline V gene sequence: CDR1 MNHEY, CDR2 SVGEGT. The CDR3 loop reads CASRGDRLDGELFF. The CDR3 DNA reads as TGTGCCAGCAGGGGAGACAGGCTAGACGGGGAGCTGTTTTTT.

CDR3 sequence (DNA): TGTGCCAGCAGCCCCCTTGGGGGGAATGAGCAGTTCTTC. As protein: CASSPLGGNEQFF. The chain recombines TRBV7-6 with TRBJ2-1, with D possibly TRBD2 on 6 matching bases. Trimming stripped 5 bases from V and 7 bases from J, with 12 bases between. The germline V gene has CDR1 SGHVS and CDR2 FNYEAQ. The CDR3 sequence is 13 residues long.

This clonotype was counted at least ten times. The V gene is TRBV20-1, the J gene TRBJ1-5; 7 positions match TRBD1. Germline CDR1 DFQATT, CDR2 SNEGSKA (reference sequence). There are 15 residues in the CDR3. The J segment lost 0 bases and the V segment lost 1 base, leaving 3 bases of the junction unmatched. CDR3 protein: CSARVGTDSNQPQHF. In DNA form, the CDR3 reads TGCAGTGCTAGAGTGGGGACAGATAGCAATCAGCCCCAGCATTTT.

Here the CDR3 reads CASSPDSRNIQYF. CDR3 DNA sequence: TGTGCCAGCAGTCCCGACAGCAGAAACATTCAGTACTTC. This chain joins TRBV27 and TRBJ2-4, with a weak D call TRBD1 (5 bases). Trimming cost V 5 bases and J 6 bases, with 11 bases left between them. Per the germline V gene, CDR1 is MNHEY and CDR2 is SMNVEV (reference sequence). This CDR3 spans 13 amino acids.